Listed below are T cell receptor beta chains from one sample, sequenced in a study of control samples from healthy donors and cancer patients. Clones were sequenced by immunoSEQ multiplex PCR, and TCRdb holds only the in-frame ones, with some missing. The sample holds under 200,000 clones, roughly 93% seen once. The material sequenced was blood. The receptors shown here come from a woman aged 60-70 years in good health. Each CDR3 is given with its conserved first and last residue. D genes are given only for firm matches. Clone size, where shown, is once, few, many, or a class for clones that have expanded.

abundance	d_gene	v_gene	j_gene	CDR3aa	CDR3nt
NA	NA	TRBV6-2/TRBV6-3	TRBJ1-2	CASSYSREGYTF	TGTGCCAGCAGTTACTCGAGGGAAGGCTACACCTTC
NA	NA	TRBV27	TRBJ2-2	CASSVRGSNTGELFF	TGTGCCAGCAGTGTGAGGGGCTCGAACACCGGGGAGCTGTTTTTT
NA	NA	TRBV7-9	TRBJ2-2	CASSPWGERGELFF	TGTGCCAGCAGCCCTTGGGGGGAAAGAGGGGAGCTGTTTTTT
NA	TRBD2	TRBV7-6	TRBJ2-1	CASSLASRHGGGRSNEQFF	TGTGCCAGCAGCTTAGCGAGTCGGCACGGGGGGGGCCGCAGCAATGAGCAGTTCTTC
NA	TRBD1	TRBV18	TRBJ1-1	CASSPQGTGGITEAFF	TGTGCCAGCTCACCTCAAGGGACAGGGGGGATCACTGAAGCTTTCTTT
NA	TRBD2	TRBV6-6	TRBJ2-7	CASSRGGPGAKAYEQYF	TGTGCCAGCAGTCGGGGGGGCCCTGGGGCCAAAGCCTACGAGCAGTACTTC
NA	NA	TRBV11-2	TRBJ2-7	CASSLGRYRDEQYF	TGTGCCAGCAGCTTAGGCAGGTATCGCGACGAGCAGTACTTC
few	NA	TRBV11-2	TRBJ1-1	CASSLQFPDTEAFF	TGTGCCAGCAGCTTACAGTTTCCCGACACTGAAGCTTTCTTT
NA	NA	TRBV19	TRBJ2-3	CASSMPDTQYF	TGTGCCAGTAGTATGCCTGATACGCAGTATTTT
NA	TRBD1	TRBV5-6	TRBJ1-3	CASTTQGGGNTIYF	TGTGCCAGCACCACGCAGGGGGGTGGAAACACCATATATTTT